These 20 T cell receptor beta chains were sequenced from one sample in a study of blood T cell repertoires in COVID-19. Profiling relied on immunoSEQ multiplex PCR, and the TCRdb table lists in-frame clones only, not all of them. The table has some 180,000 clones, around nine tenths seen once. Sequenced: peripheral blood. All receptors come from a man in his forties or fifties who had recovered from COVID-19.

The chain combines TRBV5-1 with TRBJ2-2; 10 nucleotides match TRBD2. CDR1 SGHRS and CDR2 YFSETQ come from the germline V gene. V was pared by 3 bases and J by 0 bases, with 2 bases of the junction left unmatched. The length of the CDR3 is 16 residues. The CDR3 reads CASSSLAGANTGELFF. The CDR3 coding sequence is TGCGCCAGCAGCTCCCTAGCGGGGGCGAACACCGGGGAGCTGTTTTTT.

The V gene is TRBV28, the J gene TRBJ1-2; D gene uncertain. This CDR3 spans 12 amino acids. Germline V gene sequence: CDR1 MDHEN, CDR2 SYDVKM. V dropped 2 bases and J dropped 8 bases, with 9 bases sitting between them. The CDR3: CASSLAAKGYTF. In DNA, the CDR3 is TGTGCCAGCAGTTTAGCCGCTAAAGGCTACACCTTC.

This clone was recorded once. The CDR3: CSGRLALEFF. The CDR3 DNA follows: TGCAGCGGCCGACTAGCTCTGGAGTTCTTC. The chain is built from TRBV29-1 and TRBJ2-1, with TRBD2 matching 7 bases. Germline V CDR1 and CDR2: SQVTM, ANQGSEA. CDR3 length: 10 residues. The V and J ends lost 7 bases and 14 bases, in that order; junction bases with no gene match: 8.

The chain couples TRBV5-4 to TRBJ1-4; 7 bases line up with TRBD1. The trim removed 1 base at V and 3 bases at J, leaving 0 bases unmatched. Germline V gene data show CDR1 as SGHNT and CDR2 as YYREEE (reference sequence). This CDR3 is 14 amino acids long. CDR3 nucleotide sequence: TGTGCCAGCAGCTTGACAGGGGCTAATGAAAAACTGTTTTTT. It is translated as CASSLTGANEKLFF.

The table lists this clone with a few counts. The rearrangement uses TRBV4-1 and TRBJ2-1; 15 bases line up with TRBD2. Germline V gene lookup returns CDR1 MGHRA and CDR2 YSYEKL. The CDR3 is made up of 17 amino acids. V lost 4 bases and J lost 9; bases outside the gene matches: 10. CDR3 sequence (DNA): TGCGCCAGCAGCCCGGGACTAGCGGGAGGAGGCTTCATTGAGCAGTTCTTC. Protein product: CASSPGLAGGGFIEQFF.

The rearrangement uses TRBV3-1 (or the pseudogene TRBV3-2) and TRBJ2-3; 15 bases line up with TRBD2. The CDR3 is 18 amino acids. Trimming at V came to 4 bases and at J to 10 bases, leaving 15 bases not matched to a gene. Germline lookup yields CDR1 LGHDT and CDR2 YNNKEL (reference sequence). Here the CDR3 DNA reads TGTGCCAGCAGCCCGGGACTAGCGGGAGGTTCCCAGCGAGCGGCGCAGTATTTT. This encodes CASSPGLAGGSQRAAQYF.

DNA of the CDR3: TGTGCCAGCACTTTCTCAGGGGGCTATAATTCACCCCTCCACTTT. This sequence encodes CASTFSGGYNSPLHF. The chain combines TRBV6-5 with TRBJ1-6; 7 nucleotides align to TRBD1. Losses at the gene ends were 7 bases for V and 3 bases for J; bases not matched to a gene: 6. The CDR3 contains 15 residues. Germline CDR1 is MNHEY and CDR2 is SVGAGI.

The CDR3 region is CASSYSGGTEAFF. The DNA for the CDR3 is TGTGCCAGCAGTTATTCGGGGGGGACTGAAGCTTTCTTT. The V gene is TRBV6-2 or TRBV6-3, the J gene TRBJ1-1; a possible D gene is TRBD1 (5 bases). Germline CDR1 MNHEY, CDR2 SVGEGT. V gave up 3 bases and J gave up 5 bases, with 10 bases separating them. The CDR3 spans 13 residues.

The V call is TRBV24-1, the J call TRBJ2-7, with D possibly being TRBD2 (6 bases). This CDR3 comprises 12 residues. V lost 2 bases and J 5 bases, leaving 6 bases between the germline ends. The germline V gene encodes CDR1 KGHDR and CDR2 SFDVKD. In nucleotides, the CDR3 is TGTGCCACCAGTGATTCGGGGGACGAGCAGTACTTC. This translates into CATSDSGDEQYF.

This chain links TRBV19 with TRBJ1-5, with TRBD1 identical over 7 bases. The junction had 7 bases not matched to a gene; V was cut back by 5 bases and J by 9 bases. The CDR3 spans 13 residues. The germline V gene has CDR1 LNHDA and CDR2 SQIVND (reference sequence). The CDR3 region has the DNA TGTGCCAGTAGTCCACAGGGGTACCGGCCCCAGCATTTT. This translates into CASSPQGYRPQHF.

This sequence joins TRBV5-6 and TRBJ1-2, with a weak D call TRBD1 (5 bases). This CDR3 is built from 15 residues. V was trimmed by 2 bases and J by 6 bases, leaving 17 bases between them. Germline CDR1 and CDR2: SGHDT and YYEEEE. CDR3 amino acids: CASSFWAGNKNGYTF. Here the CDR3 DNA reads TGTGCCAGCAGCTTTTGGGCAGGGAATAAGAATGGCTACACCTTC.

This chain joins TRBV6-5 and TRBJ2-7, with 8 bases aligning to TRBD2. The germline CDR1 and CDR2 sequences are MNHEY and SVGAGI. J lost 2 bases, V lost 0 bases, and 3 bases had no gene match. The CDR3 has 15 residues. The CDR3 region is CASSYSGGGPYEQYF. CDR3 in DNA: TGTGCCAGCAGTTACTCGGGCGGGGGGCCCTACGAGCAGTACTTC.

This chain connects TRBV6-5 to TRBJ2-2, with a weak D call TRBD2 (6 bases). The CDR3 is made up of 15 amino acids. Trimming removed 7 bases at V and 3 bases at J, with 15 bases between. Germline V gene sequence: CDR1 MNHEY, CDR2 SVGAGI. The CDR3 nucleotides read TGTGCCAGCACCGAGACTAGTGCGGACACCGGGGAGCTGTTTTTT. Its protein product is CASTETSADTGELFF.

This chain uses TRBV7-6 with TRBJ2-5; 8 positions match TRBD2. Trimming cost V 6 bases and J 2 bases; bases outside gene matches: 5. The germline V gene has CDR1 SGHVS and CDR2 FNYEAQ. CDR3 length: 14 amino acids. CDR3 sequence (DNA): TGTGCCAGCAGGGCGGGGGGCCGACAAGAGACCCAGTACTTC. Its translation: CASRAGGRQETQYF. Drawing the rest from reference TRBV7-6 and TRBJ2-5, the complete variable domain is GAGVSQSPRYKVTKRGQDVALRCDPISGHVSLYWYRQALGQGPEFLTYFNYEAQQDKSGLPNDRFSAERPEGSISTLTIQRTEQRDSAMYRCASRAGGRQETQYFGPGTRLLVL.

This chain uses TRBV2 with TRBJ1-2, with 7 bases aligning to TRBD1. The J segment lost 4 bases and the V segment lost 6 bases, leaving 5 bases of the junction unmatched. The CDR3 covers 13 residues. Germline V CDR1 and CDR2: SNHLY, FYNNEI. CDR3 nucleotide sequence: TGTGCCAGCAGATCGGGACAGAGCTATGGCTACACCTTC. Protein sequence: CASRSGQSYGYTF.

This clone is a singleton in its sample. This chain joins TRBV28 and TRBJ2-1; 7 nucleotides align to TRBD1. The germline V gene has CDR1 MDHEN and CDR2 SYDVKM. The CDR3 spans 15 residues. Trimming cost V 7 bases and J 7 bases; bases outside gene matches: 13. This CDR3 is CASTLARGGRNEQFF. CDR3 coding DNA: TGTGCCAGCACCCTAGCTAGAGGGGGCCGGAATGAGCAGTTCTTC.

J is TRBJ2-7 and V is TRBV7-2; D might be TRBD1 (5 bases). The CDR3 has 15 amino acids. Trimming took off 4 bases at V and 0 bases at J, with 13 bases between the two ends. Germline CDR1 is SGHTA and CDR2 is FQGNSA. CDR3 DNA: TGTGCCAGCAGCTCCCGTTGGGGCGTCTCCTACGAGCAGTACTTC. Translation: CASSSRWGVSYEQYF.

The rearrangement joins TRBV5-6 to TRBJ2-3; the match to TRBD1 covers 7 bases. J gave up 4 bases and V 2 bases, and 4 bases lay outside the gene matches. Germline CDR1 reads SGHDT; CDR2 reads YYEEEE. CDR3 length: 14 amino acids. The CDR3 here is CASSLGGGSDTQYF. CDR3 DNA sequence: TGTGCCAGCAGCTTAGGGGGCGGGTCAGATACGCAGTATTTT.

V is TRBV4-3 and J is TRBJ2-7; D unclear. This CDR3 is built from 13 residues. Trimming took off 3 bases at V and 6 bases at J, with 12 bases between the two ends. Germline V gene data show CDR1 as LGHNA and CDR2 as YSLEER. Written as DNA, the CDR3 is TGCGCCAGCAGCCACACTATGGGTGGCGAGCAGTACTTC. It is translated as CASSHTMGGEQYF.

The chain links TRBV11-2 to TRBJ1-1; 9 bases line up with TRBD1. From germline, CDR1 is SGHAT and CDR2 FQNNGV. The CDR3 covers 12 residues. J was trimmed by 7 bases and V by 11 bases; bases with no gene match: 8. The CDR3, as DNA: TGTGCCTGCCAGGGACAGGGAGTTGAAGCTTTCTTT. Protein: CACQGQGVEAFF.